This T cell receptor beta chain was recorded in a study of technical replicates of blood from four donors. Clones were sequenced by immunoSEQ multiplex PCR, and TCRdb holds only the in-frame ones, with some missing. The repertoire includes more than 65,000 clones, about 96% of them detected once, and about 0.31% sits in the top ten. The sequence derives from a human donor in good health. The sequencing sample was made of T cells isolated from PBMCs.

The CDR3 protein is CASMWKGGVNTEAFF. The DNA of the CDR3 is TGTGCCAGCATGTGGAAAGGGGGGGTGAACACTGAAGCTTTCTTT. The chain is built from TRBV28 and TRBJ1-1, with TRBD1 as a possible D gene (6 bases). The V end lost 7 bases, the J end lost 0 bases, and 15 bases lay between the germline ends. CDR3 length: 15 amino acids. CDR1 MDHEN and CDR2 SYDVKM come from the germline V gene.